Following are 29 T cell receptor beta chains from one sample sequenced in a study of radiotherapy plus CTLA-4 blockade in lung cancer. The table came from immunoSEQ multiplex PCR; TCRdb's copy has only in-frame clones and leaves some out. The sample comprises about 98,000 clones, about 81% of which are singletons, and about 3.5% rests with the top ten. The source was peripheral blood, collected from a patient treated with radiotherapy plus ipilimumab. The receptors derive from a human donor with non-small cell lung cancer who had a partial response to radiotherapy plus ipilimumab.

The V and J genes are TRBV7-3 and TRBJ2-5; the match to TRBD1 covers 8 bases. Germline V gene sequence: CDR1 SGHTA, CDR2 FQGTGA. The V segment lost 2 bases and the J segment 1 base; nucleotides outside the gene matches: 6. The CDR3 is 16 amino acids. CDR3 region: CASSLPRTGPQETQYF. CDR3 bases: TGTGCCAGCAGCTTACCCCGGACAGGGCCCCAAGAGACCCAGTACTTC. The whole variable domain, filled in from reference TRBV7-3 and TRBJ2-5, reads GAGVSQTPSNKVTEKGKYVELRCDPISGHTALYWYRQSLGQGPEFLIYFQGTGAADDSGLPNDRFFAVRPEGSVSTLKIQRTERGDSAVYLCASSLPRTGPQETQYFGPGTRLLVL.

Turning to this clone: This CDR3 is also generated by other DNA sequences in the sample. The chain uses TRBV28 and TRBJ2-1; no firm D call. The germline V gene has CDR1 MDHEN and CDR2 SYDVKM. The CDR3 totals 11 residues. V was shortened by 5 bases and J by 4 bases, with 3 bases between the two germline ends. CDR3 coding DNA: TGTGCCAGCAGTCCATACAATGAGCAGTTCTTC. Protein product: CASSPYNEQFF.

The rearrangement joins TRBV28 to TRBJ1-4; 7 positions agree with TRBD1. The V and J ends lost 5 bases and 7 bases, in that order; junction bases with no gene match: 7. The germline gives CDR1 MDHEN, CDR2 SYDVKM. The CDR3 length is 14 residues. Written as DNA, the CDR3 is TGTGCCAGCAGTCCGGACAGGATATTTGAAAAACTGTTTTTT. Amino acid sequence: CASSPDRIFEKLFF.

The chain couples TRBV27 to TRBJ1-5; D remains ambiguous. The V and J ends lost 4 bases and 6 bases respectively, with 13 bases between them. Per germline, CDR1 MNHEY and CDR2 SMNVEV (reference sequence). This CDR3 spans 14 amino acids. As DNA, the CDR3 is TGTGCCAGCAGTTCGCGCCGGGGAAGTCAGCCCCAGCATTTT. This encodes CASSSRRGSQPQHF.

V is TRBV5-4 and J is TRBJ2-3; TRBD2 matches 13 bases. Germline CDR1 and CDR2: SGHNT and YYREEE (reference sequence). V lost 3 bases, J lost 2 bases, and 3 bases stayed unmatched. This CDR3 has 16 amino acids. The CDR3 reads CASSSTSGGFTDTQYF. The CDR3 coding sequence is TGTGCCAGCAGCTCGACTAGCGGGGGGTTCACAGATACGCAGTATTTT.

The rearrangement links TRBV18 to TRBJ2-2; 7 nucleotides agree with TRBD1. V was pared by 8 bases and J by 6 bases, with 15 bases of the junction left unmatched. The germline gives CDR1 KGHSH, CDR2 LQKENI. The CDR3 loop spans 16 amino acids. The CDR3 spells CASTDATGNNAGELFF. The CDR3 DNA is TGTGCCAGCACCGACGCGACAGGGAATAACGCCGGGGAGCTGTTTTTT.

The CDR3 nucleotides read TGTGCCAGCAGCCGGCGTTCGGGGGACACTGAAGCTTTCTTT. Its protein product is CASSRRSGDTEAFF. The rearrangement uses TRBV5-8 and TRBJ1-1, with TRBD1 as a possible D gene (5 bases). The germline gives CDR1 SGHTS, CDR2 YDEGEE. V gave up 4 bases and J gave up 3 bases, with 13 bases separating them. There are 14 residues in the CDR3.

The CDR3 coding sequence is TGTGCCAGCAGTTTTATGACTGGACAGCCATATCAGCCCCAGCATTTT. It specifies CASSFMTGQPYQPQHF. The chain combines TRBV28 with TRBJ1-5; weak D call: TRBD1 (6 bases). The V gene's germline CDR1 is MDHEN and CDR2 SYDVKM. V was trimmed by 3 bases and J by 5 bases, leaving 17 bases between them. The CDR3 is 16 residues long.

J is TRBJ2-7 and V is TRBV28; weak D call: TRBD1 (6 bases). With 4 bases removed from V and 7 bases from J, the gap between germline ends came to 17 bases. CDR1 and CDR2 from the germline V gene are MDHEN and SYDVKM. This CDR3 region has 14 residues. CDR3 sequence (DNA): TGTGCCAGCAGTTCCCCCGGTGCAGGGGTGGAGCAGTACTTC. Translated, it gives CASSSPGAGVEQYF.

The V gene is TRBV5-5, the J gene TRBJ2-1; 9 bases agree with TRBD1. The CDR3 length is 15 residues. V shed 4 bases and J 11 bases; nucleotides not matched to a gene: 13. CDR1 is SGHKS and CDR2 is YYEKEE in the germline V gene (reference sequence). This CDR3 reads CASSPTGGGLAQQFF. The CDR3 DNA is TGTGCCAGCAGCCCAACAGGGGGCGGTTTGGCTCAGCAGTTCTTC.

CDR3 loop: CATVGTSGTDTQYF. The CDR3 DNA is TGTGCCACCGTGGGGACTAGCGGTACAGATACGCAGTATTTT. The chain employs TRBV28 and TRBJ2-3, with 11 bases aligning to TRBD2. The V segment lost 10 bases and the J segment 3 bases; nucleotides outside the gene matches: 6. Germline assignment: CDR1 MDHEN and CDR2 SYDVKM. The CDR3 runs 14 residues.

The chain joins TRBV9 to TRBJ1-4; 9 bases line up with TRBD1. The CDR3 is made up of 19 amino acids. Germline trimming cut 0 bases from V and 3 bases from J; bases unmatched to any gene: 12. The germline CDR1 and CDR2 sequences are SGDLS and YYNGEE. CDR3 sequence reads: CASSVGAGTGYSSNEKLFF. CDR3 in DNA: TGTGCCAGCAGCGTAGGGGCCGGGACAGGGTATTCGTCTAATGAAAAACTGTTTTTT.

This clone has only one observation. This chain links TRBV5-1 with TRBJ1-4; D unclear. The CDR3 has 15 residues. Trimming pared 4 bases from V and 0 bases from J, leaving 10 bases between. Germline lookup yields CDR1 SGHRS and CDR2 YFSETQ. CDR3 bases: TGCGCCAGCAGCCTAAATGTTGCAACTAATGAAAAACTGTTTTTT. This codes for CASSLNVATNEKLFF.

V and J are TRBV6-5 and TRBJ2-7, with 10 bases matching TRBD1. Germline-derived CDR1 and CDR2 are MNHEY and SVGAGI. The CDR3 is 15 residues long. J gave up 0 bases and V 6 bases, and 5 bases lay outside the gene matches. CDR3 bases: TGTGCCAGCAGCAGGACAGGGGGAAGCTCCTACGAGCAGTACTTC. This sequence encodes CASSRTGGSSYEQYF.

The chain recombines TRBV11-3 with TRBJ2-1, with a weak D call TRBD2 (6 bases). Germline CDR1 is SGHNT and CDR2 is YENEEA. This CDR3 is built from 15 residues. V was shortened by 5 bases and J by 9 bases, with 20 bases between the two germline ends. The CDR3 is CASSLNGLGSGEQFF. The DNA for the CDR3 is TGTGCCAGCAGCCTCAACGGCCTCGGGAGCGGTGAGCAGTTCTTC. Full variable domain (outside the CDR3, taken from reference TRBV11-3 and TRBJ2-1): EAGVVQSPRYKIIEKKQPVAFWCNPISGHNTLYWYLQNLGQGPELLIRYENEEAVDDSQLPKDRFSAERLKGVDSTLKIQPAELGDSAVYLCASSLNGLGSGEQFFGPGTRLTVL.

The CDR3 protein is CSVGGGQYYGYTF. The CDR3 DNA reads TGCAGCGTTGGAGGGGGCCAGTACTATGGCTACACCTTC. The chain uses TRBV29-1 and TRBJ1-2; 7 bases are a match to TRBD1. V lost 4 bases, J lost 3 bases, and 5 bases stayed unmatched. The CDR3 contains 13 residues. CDR1 is SQVTM, CDR2 ANQGSEA, per germline.

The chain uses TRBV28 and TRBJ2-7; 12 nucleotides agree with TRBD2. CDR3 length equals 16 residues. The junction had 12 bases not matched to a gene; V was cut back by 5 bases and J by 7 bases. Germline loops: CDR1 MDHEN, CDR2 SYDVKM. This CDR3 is CASSPPKTSGSEEQYF. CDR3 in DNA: TGTGCCAGCAGTCCCCCAAAGACTAGCGGGAGCGAAGAGCAGTACTTC.

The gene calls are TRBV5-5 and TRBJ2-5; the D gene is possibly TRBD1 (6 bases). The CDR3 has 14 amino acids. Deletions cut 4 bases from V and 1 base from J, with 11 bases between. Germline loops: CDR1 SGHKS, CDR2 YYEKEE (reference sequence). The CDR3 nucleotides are TGTGCCAGCAGCCGGGGACACCTCCAAGAGACCCAGTACTTC. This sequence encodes CASSRGHLQETQYF.

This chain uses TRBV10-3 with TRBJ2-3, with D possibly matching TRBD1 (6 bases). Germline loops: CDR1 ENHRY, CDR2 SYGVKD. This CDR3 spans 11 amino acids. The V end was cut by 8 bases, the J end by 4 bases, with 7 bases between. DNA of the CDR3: TGTGCCATCGGGACATCAGATACGCAGTATTTT. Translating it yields CAIGTSDTQYF.

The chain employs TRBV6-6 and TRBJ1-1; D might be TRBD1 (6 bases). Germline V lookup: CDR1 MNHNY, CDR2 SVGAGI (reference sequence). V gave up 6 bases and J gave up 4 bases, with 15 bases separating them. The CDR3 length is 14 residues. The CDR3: CASRDIQGLTEAFF. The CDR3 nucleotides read TGTGCCAGCAGAGATATACAGGGTCTCACTGAAGCTTTCTTT.

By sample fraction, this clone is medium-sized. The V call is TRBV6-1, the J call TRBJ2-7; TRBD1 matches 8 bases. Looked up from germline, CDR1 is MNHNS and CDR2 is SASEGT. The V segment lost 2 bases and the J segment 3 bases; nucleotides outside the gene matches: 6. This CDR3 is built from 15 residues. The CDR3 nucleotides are TGTGCCAGCAGTGAACCGGGACAGGTTCTCTACGAGCAGTACTTC. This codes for CASSEPGQVLYEQYF.

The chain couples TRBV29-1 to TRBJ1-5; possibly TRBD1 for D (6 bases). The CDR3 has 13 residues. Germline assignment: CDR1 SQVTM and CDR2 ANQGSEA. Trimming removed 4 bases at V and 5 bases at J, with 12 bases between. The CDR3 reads CSVGTALDQPQHF. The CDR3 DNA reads TGCAGCGTTGGGACAGCGCTCGATCAGCCCCAGCATTTT.

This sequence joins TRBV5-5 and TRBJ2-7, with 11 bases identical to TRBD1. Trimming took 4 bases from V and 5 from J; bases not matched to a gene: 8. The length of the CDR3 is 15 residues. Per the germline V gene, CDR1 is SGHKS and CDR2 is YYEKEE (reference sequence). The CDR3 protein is CASSPAGTGGHEQYF. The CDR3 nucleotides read TGTGCCAGCAGCCCGGCTGGGACAGGGGGGCACGAGCAGTACTTC.

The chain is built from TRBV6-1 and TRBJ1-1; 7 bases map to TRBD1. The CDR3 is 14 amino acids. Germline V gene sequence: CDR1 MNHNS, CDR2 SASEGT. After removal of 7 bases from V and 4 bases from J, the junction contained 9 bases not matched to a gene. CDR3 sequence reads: CASKLDRTSTEAFF. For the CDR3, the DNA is TGTGCCAGCAAATTGGACAGGACGTCCACTGAAGCTTTCTTT.

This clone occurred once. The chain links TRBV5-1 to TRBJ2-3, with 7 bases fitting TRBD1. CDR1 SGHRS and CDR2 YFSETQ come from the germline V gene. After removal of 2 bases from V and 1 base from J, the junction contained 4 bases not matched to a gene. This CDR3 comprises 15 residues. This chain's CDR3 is CASSFNDRGTDTQYF. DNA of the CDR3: TGCGCCAGCAGCTTCAATGACAGGGGCACAGATACGCAGTATTTT.

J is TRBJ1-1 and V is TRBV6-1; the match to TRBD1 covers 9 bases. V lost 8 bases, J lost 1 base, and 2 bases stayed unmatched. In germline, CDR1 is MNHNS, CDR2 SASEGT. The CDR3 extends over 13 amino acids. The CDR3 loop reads CASQTGGNTEAFF. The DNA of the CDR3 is TGTGCCAGCCAGACAGGGGGGAACACTGAAGCTTTCTTT.

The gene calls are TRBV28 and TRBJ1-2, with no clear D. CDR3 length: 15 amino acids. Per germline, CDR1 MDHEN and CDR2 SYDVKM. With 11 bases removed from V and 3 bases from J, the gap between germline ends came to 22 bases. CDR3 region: CAARTQSRPYYGYTF. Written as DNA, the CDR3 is TGTGCCGCTCGAACCCAGAGCAGGCCCTACTATGGCTACACCTTC.

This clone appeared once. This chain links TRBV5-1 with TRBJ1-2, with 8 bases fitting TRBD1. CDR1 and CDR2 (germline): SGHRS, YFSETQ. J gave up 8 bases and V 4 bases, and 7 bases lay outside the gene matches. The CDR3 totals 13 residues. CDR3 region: CASSPGQGRGYTF. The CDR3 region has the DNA TGCGCCAGCAGCCCTGGACAGGGCCGCGGCTACACCTTC.

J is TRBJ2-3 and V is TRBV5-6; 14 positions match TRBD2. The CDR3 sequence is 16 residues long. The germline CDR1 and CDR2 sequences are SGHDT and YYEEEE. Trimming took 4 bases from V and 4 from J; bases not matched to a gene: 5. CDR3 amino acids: CASSPGLAGGSDTQYF. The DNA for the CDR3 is TGTGCCAGCAGCCCCGGACTAGCGGGAGGCTCAGATACGCAGTATTTT.